A single sample is the source of the 8 T cell receptor beta chains below, sequenced in a study of blood T cell repertoires in COVID-19. The protocol was immunoSEQ multiplex PCR, while the TCRdb copy is restricted to in-frame clones and leaves out a portion. The sample has under 200,000 clones; about 81% are singletons. The specimen was peripheral blood. Receptor source: a woman aged 60 to 75 with COVID-19, enrolled during active disease.

This clone was picked up one time. CDR3 DNA: TGTGCCAGTAGTATCGGTTACCAGGGGGCAGGCTACACCTTC. Translation: CASSIGYQGAGYTF. V and J are TRBV19 and TRBJ1-2; TRBD1 matches 8 bases. The CDR3 loop spans 14 amino acids. V shed 3 bases, J shed 8 bases, and the junction held 8 bases outside the gene matches. The germline V gene encodes CDR1 LNHDA and CDR2 SQIVND (reference sequence).

The chain joins TRBV3-1 (or the pseudogene TRBV3-2) to TRBJ1-2; tentative D call: TRBD1 (5 bases). CDR3 length: 14 amino acids. Per the germline V gene, CDR1 is LGHDT and CDR2 is YNNKEL (reference sequence). The V and J ends lost 0 bases and 8 bases respectively, with 13 bases between them. The CDR3 here is CASSQDLSGSGYTF. The CDR3 coding sequence is TGTGCCAGCAGCCAAGATCTTTCAGGGTCCGGCTACACCTTC.

This chain links TRBV28 with TRBJ1-6, with D uncertain. Germline V gene lookup returns CDR1 MDHEN and CDR2 SYDVKM. Trimming pared 5 bases from V and 4 bases from J, leaving 15 bases between. The CDR3 extends over 16 amino acids. The CDR3 region is CASSIRANSYNSPLHF. The DNA for the CDR3 is TGTGCCAGCAGTATAAGAGCGAACTCTTATAATTCACCCCTCCACTTT. The full variable domain, rest sourced from reference TRBV28 and TRBJ1-6, is DVKVTQSSRYLVKRTGEKVFLECVQDMDHENMFWYRQDPGLGLRLIYFSYDVKMKEKGDIPEGYSVSREKKERFSLILESASTNQTSMYLCASSIRANSYNSPLHFGNGTRLTVT.

V usage is TRBV14 and J usage is TRBJ2-3; 7 nucleotides match TRBD2. The V segment lost 0 bases and the J segment 2 bases; nucleotides outside the gene matches: 2. Germline V gene lookup returns CDR1 SGHDN and CDR2 FVKESK. The CDR3 has 15 residues. The CDR3 reads CASSQEGGFTDTQYF. The DNA of the CDR3 is TGTGCCAGCAGCCAAGAGGGGGGGTTCACAGATACGCAGTATTTT.

The CDR3 here is CSVEDGVAGGGDEQFF. The CDR3 DNA follows: TGCAGCGTTGAAGATGGCGTAGCGGGAGGGGGGGATGAGCAGTTCTTC. The V call is TRBV29-1, the J call TRBJ2-1; 11 positions agree with TRBD2. The CDR3 is 16 amino acids. V lost 0 bases, J lost 8 bases, and 9 bases stayed unmatched. Per the germline V gene, CDR1 is SQVTM and CDR2 is ANQGSEA.

The rearrangement links TRBV7-3 to TRBJ2-5, with 8 bases matching TRBD2. The germline V gene encodes CDR1 SGHTA and CDR2 FQGTGA. Trimming took 4 bases from V and 6 from J; bases not matched to a gene: 10. The CDR3 contains 15 residues. The CDR3 DNA reads as TGTGCCAGCAGCTGGATAGCGGGGAGTAGGCAGACCCAGTACTTC. This translates into CASSWIAGSRQTQYF.

The chain has TRBV28 and TRBJ1-4, with unresolved D. V lost 2 bases and J 3 bases, leaving 7 bases between the germline ends. The CDR3 is 14 amino acids. From germline, CDR1 is MDHEN and CDR2 SYDVKM. In nucleotides, the CDR3 is TGTGCCAGCAGTTTAACCGGGGCTAATGAAAAACTGTTTTTT. Its protein is CASSLTGANEKLFF. Full variable domain (outside the CDR3, taken from reference TRBV28 and TRBJ1-4): DVKVTQSSRYLVKRTGEKVFLECVQDMDHENMFWYRQDPGLGLRLIYFSYDVKMKEKGDIPEGYSVSREKKERFSLILESASTNQTSMYLCASSLTGANEKLFFGSGTQLSVL.

This sequence joins TRBV6-5 and TRBJ2-7, with TRBD1 matching over 10 bases. The CDR3 contains 16 residues. Germline trimming cut 4 bases from V and 2 bases from J; bases unmatched to any gene: 8. Germline assignment: CDR1 MNHEY and CDR2 SVGAGI. The CDR3, as DNA: TGTGCCAGCAGTTCATACGGGACAGGGGACACCTACGAGCAGTACGTC. As protein: CASSSYGTGDTYEQYV.